Listed here are 5 T cell receptor beta chains from one sample, sequenced in a study of tumor-infiltrating lymphocytes in primary liver carcinoma. The roughly 18-34 mg bulk tissue piece was not sorted before simultaneous RNA and DNA extraction. The input was around 500 ng total RNA; TCR beta cDNA was made from it with a constant-region primer. Slightly modified ARM-PCR, run as three nested multiplex PCR rounds, produced the TCR beta libraries. Amplification in the first two PCR rounds was performed using TRBV1-TRBV30 forward primers and a C-beta reverse primer for 10 cycles each. MiXCR, applied by TCRdb to the multiplex PCR reads, yields one record per CDR3 protein. The profile shows approximately 92,000 distinct CDR3 sequences, 65% to 70% of them singletons. Sequencing was performed on tumor-adjacent normal liver tissue. The receptors come from a man aged 40-50 years with primary liver carcinoma and hepatitis B virus infection.

As to this clonotype: Since the CDR3 does not end with the conserved phenylalanine or tryptophan, this likely comes from a read error. The V call is TRBV10-3, the J call TRBJ1-2; D is ambiguous. Germline assignment: CDR1 ENHRY and CDR2 SYGVKD. The CDR3 extends over 15 amino acids. The V gene lost 3 bases and the J gene lost 6 bases, with 17 bases spanning the gap. The CDR3 DNA reads TGTGCCATCAGTGACCACCTCTTGGGGAAGGATGGCTACACCTGC. Amino acid sequence: CAISDHLLGKDGYTC.

The chain couples TRBV11-2 to TRBJ2-1, with D possibly being TRBD1 or TRBD2 (6 bases each). The germline V and J ends were trimmed by 5 bases and 6 bases, with 20 bases remaining between them. Germline assignment: CDR1 SGHAT and CDR2 FQNNGV. The CDR3 has 16 residues. CDR3 sequence reads: CASSLPGGGPCNEQFF. The CDR3 coding sequence is TGTGCCAGCAGCCTGCCCGGTGGGGGGCCCTGCAATGAGCAGTTCTTC.

In regard to this clonotype: Compared with germline, one end of the junction differs, possibly owing to a read error. This chain links TRBV29-1 with TRBJ1-2; D may be TRBD1 (5 bases). This CDR3 contains 13 residues. From germline, CDR1 is SQVTM and CDR2 ANQGSEA. The CDR3 DNA reads TGCAGCGTCGCGAAGGGGCTGGGGGATGGCTGCACCTTC. It yields the protein CSVAKGLGDGCTF.

Worth noting for this clonotype: The CDR3 does not close with the conserved phenylalanine or tryptophan, likely indicating a read error. The rearrangement links TRBV4-1 to TRBJ2-5; D is unclear. Germline loops: CDR1 MGHRA, CDR2 YSYEKL. The CDR3 runs to 15 residues. CDR3 sequence: CASSQDLRQEEAQYL. The CDR3 DNA reads as TGCGCCAGCAGCCAAGATTTGCGGCAAGAAGAGGCCCAGTACTTA.

On this clonotype: The conserved final phenylalanine or tryptophan is absent from the CDR3, which likely points to a read error. The chain couples TRBV2 to TRBJ2-7; 11 positions agree with TRBD2. Trimming cost V 8 bases and J 5 bases; bases outside gene matches: 11. Germline lookup yields CDR1 SNHLY and CDR2 FYNNEI. This CDR3 spans 15 amino acids. CDR3 coding DNA: TGTGCCAGCTGGTCTTCACTAGCGGGAGTTGACGAGCAGTACTTA. Protein: CASWSSLAGVDEQYL.